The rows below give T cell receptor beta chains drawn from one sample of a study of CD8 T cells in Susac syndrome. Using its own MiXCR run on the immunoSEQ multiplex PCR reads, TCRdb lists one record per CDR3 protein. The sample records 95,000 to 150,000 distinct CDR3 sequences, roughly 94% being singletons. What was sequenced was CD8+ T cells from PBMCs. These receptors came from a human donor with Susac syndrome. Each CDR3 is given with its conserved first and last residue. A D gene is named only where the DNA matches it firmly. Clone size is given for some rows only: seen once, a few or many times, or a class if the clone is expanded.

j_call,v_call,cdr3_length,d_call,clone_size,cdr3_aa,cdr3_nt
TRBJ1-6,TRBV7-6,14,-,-,CASTEKLVNSPLHF,TGTGCCAGCACCGAGAAGCTGGTAAATTCACCCCTCCACTTT
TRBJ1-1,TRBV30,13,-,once,CAWSSDTNTEAFF,TGTGCCTGGAGCTCCGACACGAACACTGAAGCTTTCTTT
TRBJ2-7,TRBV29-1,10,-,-,CSVEEGEQYF,TGCAGCGTTGAGGAGGGCGAGCAGTACTTC
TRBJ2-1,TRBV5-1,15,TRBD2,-,CASSLVGGAYNEQFF,TGCGCCAGCAGCTTGGTCGGGGGGGCCTACAATGAGCAGTTCTTC
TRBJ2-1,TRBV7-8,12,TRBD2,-,CASTAGDNEQFF,TGTGCCAGCACCGCGGGGGACAATGAGCAGTTCTTC
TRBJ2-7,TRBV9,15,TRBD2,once,CASSVVPAGQVEQYF,TGTGCCAGCAGCGTAGTACCAGCGGGGCAGGTCGAGCAGTACTTC
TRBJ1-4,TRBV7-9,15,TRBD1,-,CASSPPQGASEKLFF,TGTGCCAGCAGCCCCCCCCAGGGGGCTTCAGAAAAACTGTTTTTT
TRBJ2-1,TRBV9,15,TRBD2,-,CASSVNGGASNEQFF,TGTGCCAGCAGCGTCAACGGGGGGGCAAGTAATGAGCAGTTCTTC
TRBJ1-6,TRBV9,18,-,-,CASSAGDTPSGGNSPLHF,TGTGCCAGCAGCGCGGGGGATACCCCTTCCGGGGGAAATTCACCCCTCCACTTT
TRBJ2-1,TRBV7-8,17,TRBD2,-,CASSLDGLAGEDNEQFF,TGTGCCAGCAGCTTAGATGGTCTAGCGGGGGAAGACAATGAGCAGTTCTTC
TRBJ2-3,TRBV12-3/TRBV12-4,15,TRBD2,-,CASSLLAGGPDTQYF,TGTGCCAGCAGTTTACTAGCGGGGGGCCCAGATACGCAGTATTTT
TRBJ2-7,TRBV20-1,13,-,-,CSRWGRGAYEQYF,TGCAGTCGGTGGGGCAGGGGGGCCTACGAGCAGTACTTC
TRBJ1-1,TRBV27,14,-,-,CASSFGGVNTEAFF,TGTGCCAGCAGTTTCGGGGGAGTGAACACTGAAGCTTTCTTT
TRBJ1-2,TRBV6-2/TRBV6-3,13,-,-,CASSTTVSYGYTF,TGTGCCAGCAGTACGACAGTTTCCTATGGCTACACCTTC
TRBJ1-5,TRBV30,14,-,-,CAWSVIGGNQPQHF,TGTGCCTGGAGTGTAATCGGCGGCAATCAGCCCCAGCATTTT
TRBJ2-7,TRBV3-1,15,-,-,CASSQDRQGGSEQYF,TGTGCCAGCAGCCAAGATCGGCAGGGTGGTAGCGAGCAGTACTTC
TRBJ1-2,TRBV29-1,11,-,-,CSTREGNGYTF,TGCAGCACCCGGGAAGGGAACGGCTACACCTTC
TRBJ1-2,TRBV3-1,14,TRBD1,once,CASSPGQGPLGYTF,TGTGCCAGCAGCCCCGGACAGGGCCCTCTTGGCTACACCTTC
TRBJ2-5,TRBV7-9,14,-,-,CASSLASGEGTQYF,TGTGCCAGCAGCTTAGCGTCGGGGGAAGGGACCCAGTACTTC
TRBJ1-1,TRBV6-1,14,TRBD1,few,CASNPGQGTTEAFF,TGTGCCAGCAACCCGGGACAGGGGACCACTGAAGCTTTCTTT
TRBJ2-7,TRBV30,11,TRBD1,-,CAWETGIEQYF,TGTGCCTGGGAGACAGGGATCGAGCAGTACTTC
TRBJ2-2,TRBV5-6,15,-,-,CASSHFYSNTGELFF,TGTGCCAGCAGCCATTTCTACAGCAACACCGGGGAGCTGTTTTTT
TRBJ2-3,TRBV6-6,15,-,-,CASSYNVVLTDTQYF,TGTGCCAGCAGTTACAATGTGGTTCTCACAGATACGCAGTATTTT
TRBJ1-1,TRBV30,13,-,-,CAWSVTRDTEAFF,TGTGCCTGGAGTGTGACTCGGGACACTGAAGCTTTCTTT
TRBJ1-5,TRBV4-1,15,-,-,CASSPEGYSNQPQHF,TGCGCCAGCAGCCCCGAGGGATATAGCAATCAGCCCCAGCATTTT
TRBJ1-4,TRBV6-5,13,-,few,CASSSGPNEKLFF,TGTGCCAGCAGTTCCGGTCCTAATGAAAAACTGTTTTTT
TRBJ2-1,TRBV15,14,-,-,CATSSQSPGNEQFF,TGTGCCACCAGCAGCCAATCCCCGGGCAATGAGCAGTTCTTC
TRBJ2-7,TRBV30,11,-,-,CAWTGAYEQYF,TGTGCCTGGACCGGGGCTTACGAGCAGTACTTC
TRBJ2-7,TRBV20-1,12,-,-,CSAREDSYEQYF,TGCAGTGCTAGGGAAGACTCGTACGAGCAGTACTTC
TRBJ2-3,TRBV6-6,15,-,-,CASSPSAGGTDTQYF,TGTGCCAGCAGCCCCTCGGCAGGGGGCACAGATACGCAGTATTTT
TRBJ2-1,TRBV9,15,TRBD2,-,CASSIPGLAGNEQFF,TGTGCCAGCAGTATACCGGGACTAGCGGGCAATGAGCAGTTCTTC
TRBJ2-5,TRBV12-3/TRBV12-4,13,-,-,CASRRDNQETQYF,TGTGCCAGCAGGCGGGACAACCAAGAGACCCAGTACTTC
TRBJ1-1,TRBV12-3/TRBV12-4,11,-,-,CASSSLGEAFF,TGTGCCAGCAGTTCCCTCGGCGAAGCTTTCTTT
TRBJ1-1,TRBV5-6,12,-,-,CASSAIGAEAFF,TGTGCCAGCAGCGCCATCGGGGCTGAAGCTTTCTTT
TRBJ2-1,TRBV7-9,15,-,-,CASRVTGSEVNEQFF,TGTGCCAGCAGAGTAACGGGCAGCGAGGTCAATGAGCAGTTCTTC
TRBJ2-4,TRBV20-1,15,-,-,CSARSHTGIQNIQYF,TGCAGTGCTAGATCACACACCGGGATCCAAAACATTCAGTACTTC
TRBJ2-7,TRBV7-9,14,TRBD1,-,CASSTRTGDHEQYF,TGTGCCAGCAGCACCCGGACAGGGGATCACGAGCAGTACTTC
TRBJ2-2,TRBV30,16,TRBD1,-,CAWSSAGQGNTGELFF,TGTGCCTGGAGTTCCGCGGGACAGGGGAACACCGGGGAGCTGTTTTTT
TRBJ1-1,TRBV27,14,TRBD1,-,CASSLGNRGPEAFF,TGTGCCAGCAGTTTAGGGAACAGGGGCCCTGAAGCTTTCTTT
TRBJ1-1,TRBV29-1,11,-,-,CSVEGWPEAFF,TGCAGCGTTGAAGGGTGGCCTGAAGCTTTCTTT
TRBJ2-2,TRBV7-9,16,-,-,CASSPGQYVATGELFF,TGTGCCAGCAGTCCAGGGCAGTACGTAGCCACCGGGGAGCTGTTTTTT
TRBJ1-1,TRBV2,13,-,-,CASRKVQSTEAFF,TGTGCCAGCAGGAAAGTTCAGAGCACTGAAGCTTTCTTT
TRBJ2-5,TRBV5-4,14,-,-,CASSLRGSDGTQYF,TGTGCCAGCAGCCTCCGGGGGAGTGACGGGACCCAGTACTTC
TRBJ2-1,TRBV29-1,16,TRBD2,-,CSVLGGRLAGDNEQFF,TGCAGCGTCCTAGGGGGAAGACTAGCGGGCGACAATGAGCAGTTCTTC
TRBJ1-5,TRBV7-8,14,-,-,CASSSGARNQPQHF,TGTGCCAGCAGTTCGGGGGCGCGCAATCAGCCCCAGCATTTT
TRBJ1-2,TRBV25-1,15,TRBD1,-,CASSVQLAGGYGYTF,TGTGCCAGCAGTGTCCAACTGGCAGGGGGCTATGGCTACACCTTC
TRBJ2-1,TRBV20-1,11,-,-,CSARAAGEQFF,TGCAGTGCTAGAGCCGCGGGTGAGCAGTTCTTC
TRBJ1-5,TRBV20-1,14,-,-,CSASLGGVNQPQHF,TGCAGTGCTAGTTTAGGGGGAGTCAATCAGCCCCAGCATTTT
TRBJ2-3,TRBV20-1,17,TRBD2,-,CSAWYRGAGGERDTQYF,TGCAGTGCTTGGTACCGGGGTGCGGGGGGAGAACGAGATACGCAGTATTTT
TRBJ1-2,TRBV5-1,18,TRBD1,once,CASSFGGKPGQPNYGYTF,TGCGCCAGCAGCTTCGGAGGGAAGCCGGGACAGCCTAACTATGGCTACACCTTC
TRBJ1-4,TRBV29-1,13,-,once,CSVDQGSNEKLFF,TGCAGCGTTGACCAGGGCTCTAATGAAAAACTGTTTTTT
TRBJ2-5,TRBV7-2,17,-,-,CASSLVAGHTLQETQYF,TGTGCCAGCAGCTTAGTGGCAGGACACACTCTCCAAGAGACCCAGTACTTC
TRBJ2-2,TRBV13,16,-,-,CASSASPGTPTGELFF,TGTGCCAGCAGCGCGTCCCCCGGGACACCAACCGGGGAGCTGTTTTTT
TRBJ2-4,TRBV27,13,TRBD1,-,CASMGTGVGIQYF,TGTGCCAGCATGGGGACAGGGGTGGGCATTCAGTACTTC
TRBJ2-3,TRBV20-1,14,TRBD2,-,CSARGLAGEDTQYF,TGCAGTGCTAGAGGCCTAGCGGGTGAGGATACGCAGTATTTT